The rows below give T cell receptor beta chains drawn from one sample of a study of shared clonotypes between healthy human individuals. Clones were read by immunoSEQ multiplex PCR, and TCRdb kept only the in-frame ones, dropping some. Of 2 million to 3 million clones listed, over 85% are singletons. The sample consisted of naive CD4+ T cells from PBMCs. The receptors stem from a man between 18 and 29 years old in good health. Some clones in this sample may be carry-over from other donors' samples. CDR3s include the opening cysteine and the closing phenylalanine or tryptophan. The order of the fields is V gene, D gene, CDR3 protein. D genes are given only for firm matches.

v_gene: TRBV2; d_gene: NA; CDR3aa: CASTENSNQPQHF
v_gene: TRBV7-3; d_gene: TRBD2; CDR3aa: CASSLGLAVDEQFF
v_gene: TRBV9; d_gene: TRBD1; CDR3aa: CASSPRQGSGNTIYF
v_gene: TRBV11-2; d_gene: TRBD1; CDR3aa: CASSPYGAGTGVGYTF
v_gene: TRBV28; d_gene: TRBD2; CDR3aa: CASSLAGARYEQYF
v_gene: TRBV5-1; d_gene: TRBD1; CDR3aa: CASSLVGTGTEAFF
v_gene: TRBV5-1; d_gene: TRBD1; CDR3aa: CASSLVGQEAGEKLFF
v_gene: TRBV18; d_gene: NA; CDR3aa: CASSALGGSYNEQFF
v_gene: TRBV9; d_gene: NA; CDR3aa: CASSPHPADNSNQPQHF
v_gene: TRBV28; d_gene: NA; CDR3aa: CASSGTRAVGYTF
v_gene: TRBV18; d_gene: NA; CDR3aa: CASSLSAAETQYF
v_gene: TRBV30; d_gene: TRBD1; CDR3aa: CAWSVSRTGGGTEAFF
v_gene: TRBV7-3; d_gene: TRBD2; CDR3aa: CASSLTPSGANEQFF
v_gene: TRBV9; d_gene: NA; CDR3aa: CASSPFDMYNEQFF
v_gene: TRBV18; d_gene: NA; CDR3aa: CASSPWTDPQETQYF
v_gene: TRBV5-4; d_gene: NA; CDR3aa: CASSLILPGTAGEAFF
v_gene: TRBV5-1; d_gene: NA; CDR3aa: CASSSKTATNEQFF
v_gene: TRBV5-4; d_gene: TRBD2; CDR3aa: CASSSPTSGRSQETQYF
v_gene: TRBV6-5; d_gene: NA; CDR3aa: CASSSPGTPRRETQYF
v_gene: TRBV6-1; d_gene: TRBD2; CDR3aa: CASSEVGEGSPGGIGNEQFF
v_gene: TRBV4-1; d_gene: TRBD2; CDR3aa: CASSRPGGTGELFF
v_gene: TRBV9; d_gene: NA; CDR3aa: CASSVDGQNNQPQHF
v_gene: TRBV19; d_gene: NA; CDR3aa: CASSIGQGLYEQYF
v_gene: TRBV28; d_gene: NA; CDR3aa: CASSSQSDTQYF
v_gene: TRBV7-2; d_gene: TRBD1; CDR3aa: CASRGQGGYSPLHF
v_gene: TRBV11-3; d_gene: NA; CDR3aa: CASSLVADTQYF
v_gene: TRBV6-6; d_gene: NA; CDR3aa: CASSRSGGGNQPQHF
v_gene: TRBV5-4; d_gene: TRBD1; CDR3aa: CASSPGTGRTGELFF
v_gene: TRBV15; d_gene: NA; CDR3aa: CATSKGSGVDEQFF